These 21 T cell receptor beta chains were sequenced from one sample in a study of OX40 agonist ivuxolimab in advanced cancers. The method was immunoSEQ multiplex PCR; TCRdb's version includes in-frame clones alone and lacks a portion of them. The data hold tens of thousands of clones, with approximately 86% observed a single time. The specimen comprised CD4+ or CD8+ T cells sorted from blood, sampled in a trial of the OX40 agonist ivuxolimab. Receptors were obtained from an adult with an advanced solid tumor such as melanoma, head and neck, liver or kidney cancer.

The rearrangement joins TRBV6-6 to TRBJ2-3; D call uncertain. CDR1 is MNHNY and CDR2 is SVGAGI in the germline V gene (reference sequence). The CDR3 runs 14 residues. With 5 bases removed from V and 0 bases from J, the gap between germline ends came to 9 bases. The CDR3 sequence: CASSTAFSTDTQYF. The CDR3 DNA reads TGTGCCAGCAGTACAGCCTTTAGCACAGATACGCAGTATTTT.

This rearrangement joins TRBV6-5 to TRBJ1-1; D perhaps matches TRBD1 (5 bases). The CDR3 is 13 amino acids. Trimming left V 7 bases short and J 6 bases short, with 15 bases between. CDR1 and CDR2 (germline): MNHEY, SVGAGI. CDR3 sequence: CASKTIGGAEAFF. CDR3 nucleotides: TGTGCCAGCAAGACCATCGGGGGAGCTGAAGCTTTCTTT.

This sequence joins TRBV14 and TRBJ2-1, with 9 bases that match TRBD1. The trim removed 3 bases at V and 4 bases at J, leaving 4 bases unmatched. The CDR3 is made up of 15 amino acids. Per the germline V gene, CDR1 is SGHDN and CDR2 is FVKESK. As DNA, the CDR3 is TGTGCCAGCAGCCAGGGGACAGGGCGATACAATGAGCAGTTCTTC. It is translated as CASSQGTGRYNEQFF.

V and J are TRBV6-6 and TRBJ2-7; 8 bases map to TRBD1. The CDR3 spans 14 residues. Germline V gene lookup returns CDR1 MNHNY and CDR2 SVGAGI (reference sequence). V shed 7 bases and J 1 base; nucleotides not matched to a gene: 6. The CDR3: CASNIRDRSYEQYF. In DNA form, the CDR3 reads TGTGCCAGCAACATCCGGGACAGGTCCTACGAGCAGTACTTC.

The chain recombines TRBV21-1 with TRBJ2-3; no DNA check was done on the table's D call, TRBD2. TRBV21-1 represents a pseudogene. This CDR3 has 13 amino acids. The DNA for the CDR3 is TGTGCCAGCAGCTCAGCTGGGCCGGGGGGGCAGTATTTT. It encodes CASSSAGPGGQYF.

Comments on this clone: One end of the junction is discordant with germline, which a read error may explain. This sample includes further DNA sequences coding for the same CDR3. The CDR3, as DNA: TGTGCCAGCAGCGAAGGGACAGGGATTAACTATGGCTACACCTTC. Amino acids: CASSEGTGINYGYTF. The rearrangement uses TRBV6-1 and TRBJ1-2, with 9 positions matching TRBD1. The CDR3 covers 15 residues. Germline V gene data show CDR1 as MNHNS and CDR2 as SASEGT.

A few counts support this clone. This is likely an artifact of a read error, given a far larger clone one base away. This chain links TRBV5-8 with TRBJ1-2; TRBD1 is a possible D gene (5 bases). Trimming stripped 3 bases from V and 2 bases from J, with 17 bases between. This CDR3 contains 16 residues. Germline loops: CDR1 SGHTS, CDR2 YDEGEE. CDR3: CASSWESGRTNYGYTF. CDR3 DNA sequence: TGTGCCAGCAGCTGGGAGAGCGGGAGGACAAACTATGGCTACACCTTC.

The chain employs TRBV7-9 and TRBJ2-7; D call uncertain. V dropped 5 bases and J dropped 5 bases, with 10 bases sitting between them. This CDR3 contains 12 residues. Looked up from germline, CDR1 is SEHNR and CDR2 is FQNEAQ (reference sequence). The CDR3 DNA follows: TGTGCCAGCAGCCCGAGTCGGGACGAGCAGTACTTC. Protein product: CASSPSRDEQYF.

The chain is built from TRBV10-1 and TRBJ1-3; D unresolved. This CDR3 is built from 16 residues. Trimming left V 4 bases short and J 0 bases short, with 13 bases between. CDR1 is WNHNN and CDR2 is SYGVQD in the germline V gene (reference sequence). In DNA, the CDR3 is TGCGCCAGCAGTGGGACTGGCAGTGACTCTGGAAACACCATATATTTT. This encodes CASSGTGSDSGNTIYF.

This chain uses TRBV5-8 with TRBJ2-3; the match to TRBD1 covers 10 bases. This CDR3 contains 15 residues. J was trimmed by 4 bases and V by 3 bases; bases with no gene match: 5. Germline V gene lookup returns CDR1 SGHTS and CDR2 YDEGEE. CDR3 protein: CASSSPGQGSDTQYF. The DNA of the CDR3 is TGTGCCAGCAGCTCACCGGGACAGGGGTCAGATACGCAGTATTTT.

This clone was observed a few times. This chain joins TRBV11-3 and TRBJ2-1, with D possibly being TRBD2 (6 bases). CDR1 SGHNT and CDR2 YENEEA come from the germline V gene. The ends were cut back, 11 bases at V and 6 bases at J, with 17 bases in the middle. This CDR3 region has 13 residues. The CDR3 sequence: CASHGGTSNEQFF. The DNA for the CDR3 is TGTGCCTCCCACGGCGGGACGAGCAATGAGCAGTTCTTC.

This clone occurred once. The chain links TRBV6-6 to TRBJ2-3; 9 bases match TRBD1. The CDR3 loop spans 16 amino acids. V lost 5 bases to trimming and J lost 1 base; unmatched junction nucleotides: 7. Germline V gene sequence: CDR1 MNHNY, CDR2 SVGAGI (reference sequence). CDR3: CASSTTGGIGTDTQYF. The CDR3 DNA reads TGTGCCAGCAGTACCACAGGGGGCATAGGCACAGATACGCAGTATTTT.

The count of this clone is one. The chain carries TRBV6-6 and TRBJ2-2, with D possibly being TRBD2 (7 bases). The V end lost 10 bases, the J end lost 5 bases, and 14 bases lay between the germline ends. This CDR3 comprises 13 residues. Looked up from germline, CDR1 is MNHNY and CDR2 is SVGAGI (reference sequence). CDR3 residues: CATRGAGTGELFF. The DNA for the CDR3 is TGTGCCACCCGGGGGGCGGGTACCGGGGAGCTGTTTTTT.

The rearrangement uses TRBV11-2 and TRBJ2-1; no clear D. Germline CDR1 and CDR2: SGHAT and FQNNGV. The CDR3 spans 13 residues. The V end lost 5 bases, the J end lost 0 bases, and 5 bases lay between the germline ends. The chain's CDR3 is CASSAPSYNEQFF. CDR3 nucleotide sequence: TGTGCCAGCAGCGCCCCCTCCTACAATGAGCAGTTCTTC.

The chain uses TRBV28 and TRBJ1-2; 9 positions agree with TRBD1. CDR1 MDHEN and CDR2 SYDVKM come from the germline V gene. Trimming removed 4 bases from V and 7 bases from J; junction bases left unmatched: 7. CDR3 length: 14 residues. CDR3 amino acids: CASSYMGQGPGYTF. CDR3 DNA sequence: TGTGCCAGCAGTTACATGGGACAGGGACCTGGCTACACCTTC.

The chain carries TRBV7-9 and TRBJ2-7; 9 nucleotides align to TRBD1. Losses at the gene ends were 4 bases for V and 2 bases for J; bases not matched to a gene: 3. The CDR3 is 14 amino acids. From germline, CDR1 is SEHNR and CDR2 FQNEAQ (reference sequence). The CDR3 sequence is CASSWDRDPYEQYF. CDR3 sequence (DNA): TGTGCCAGCAGCTGGGACAGGGATCCCTACGAGCAGTACTTC.

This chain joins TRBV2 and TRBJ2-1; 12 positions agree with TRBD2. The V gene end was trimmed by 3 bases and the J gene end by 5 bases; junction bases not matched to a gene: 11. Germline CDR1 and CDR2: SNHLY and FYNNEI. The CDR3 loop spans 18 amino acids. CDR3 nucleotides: TGTGCCAGCAGTGAGCTCGGGAGGACTAGCGGGACAGACAATGAGCAGTTCTTC. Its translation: CASSELGRTSGTDNEQFF.

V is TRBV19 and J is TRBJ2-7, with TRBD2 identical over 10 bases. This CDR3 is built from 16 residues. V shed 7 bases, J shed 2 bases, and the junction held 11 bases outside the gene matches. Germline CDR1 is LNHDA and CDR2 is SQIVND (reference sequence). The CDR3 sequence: CASTPSSGSGAYEQYF. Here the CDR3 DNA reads TGTGCCAGTACCCCATCTAGCGGGAGTGGCGCCTACGAGCAGTACTTC.

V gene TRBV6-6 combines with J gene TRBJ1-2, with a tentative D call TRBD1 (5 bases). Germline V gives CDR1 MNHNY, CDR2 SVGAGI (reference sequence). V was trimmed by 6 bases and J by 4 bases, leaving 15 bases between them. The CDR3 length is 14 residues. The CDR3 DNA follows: TGTGCCAGCAGCCCAGGGACGGCAGCCTATGGCTACACCTTC. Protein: CASSPGTAAYGYTF.

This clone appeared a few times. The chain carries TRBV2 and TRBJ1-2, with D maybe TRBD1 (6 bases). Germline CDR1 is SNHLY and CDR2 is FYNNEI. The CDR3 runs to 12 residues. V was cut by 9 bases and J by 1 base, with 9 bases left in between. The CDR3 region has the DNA TGTGCCAGTGGACAGCTTAACTATGGCTACACCTTC. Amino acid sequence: CASGQLNYGYTF. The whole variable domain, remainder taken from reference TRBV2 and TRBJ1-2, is EPEVTQTPSHQVTQMGQEVILRCVPISNHLYFYWYRQILGQKVEFLVSFYNNEISEKSEIFDDQFSVERPDGSNFTLKIRSTKLEDSAMYFCASGQLNYGYTFGSGTRLTVV.

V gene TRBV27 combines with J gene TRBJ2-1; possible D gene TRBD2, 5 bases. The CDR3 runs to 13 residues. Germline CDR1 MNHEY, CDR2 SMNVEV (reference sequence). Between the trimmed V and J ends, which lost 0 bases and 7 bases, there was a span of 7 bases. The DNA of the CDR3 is TGTGCCAGCAGTTTATCATGGGAGAATGAGCAGTTCTTC. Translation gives CASSLSWENEQFF.